The rows below give T cell receptor beta chains drawn from one sample of a study of long-term antiretroviral therapy in people with HIV. Assay: immunoSEQ multiplex PCR; the TCRdb copy retains only in-frame clones and omits some. This sample carries about 25,000 clones, about nine tenths of them seen once, and the ten largest clones take roughly 9.4%. The sequencing here drew on unsorted PBMCs, taken 1.8 years before starting antiretroviral therapy. Source of these receptors: a man over 45 with HIV. The CDR3 runs from the conserved cysteine through the conserved F or W. The D gene is left open where the match is weak. Rows give clone size only sometimes, using once, few, many, or a class for an expanded clone.

TRBV5-1	TRBJ2-1	-	-	CASSPDFGTRNEQFF	TGCGCCAGCAGCCCGGATTTCGGGACACGCAATGAGCAGTTCTTC
TRBV19	TRBJ1-2	-	-	CASSIVNRDRGYTF	TGTGCCAGTAGTATAGTAAACAGGGACCGTGGCTACACCTTC
TRBV4-3	TRBJ2-7	TRBD1	-	CASSQAPGQGSYEQYF	TGCGCCAGCAGCCAAGCCCCGGGACAGGGGTCCTACGAGCAGTACTTC
TRBV15	TRBJ1-4	TRBD1	-	CATSRGGTGSEKLFF	TGTGCCACCAGCAGAGGGGGGACAGGGAGTGAAAAACTGTTTTTT
TRBV5-6	TRBJ1-4	TRBD1	-	CASSRDRGGEKLFF	TGTGCCAGCAGCCGAGACAGGGGCGGTGAAAAACTGTTTTTT
TRBV4-3	TRBJ2-5	TRBD2	-	CASSQDRSGGHQETQYF	TGCGCCAGCAGCCAAGATAGGAGCGGGGGCCACCAAGAGACCCAGTACTTC
TRBV5-1	TRBJ1-5	-	few	CASSPGVQQPQHF	TGCGCCAGCAGCCCAGGGGTTCAGCAGCCCCAGCATTTT
TRBV19	TRBJ1-5	TRBD1	few	CASTGQGDQPQHF	TGTGCCAGTACGGGACAGGGCGATCAGCCCCAGCATTTT
TRBV6-1	TRBJ1-1	-	-	CASSEIRPGAEAFF	TGTGCCAGCAGTGAAATTAGGCCGGGCGCTGAAGCTTTCTTT
TRBV15	TRBJ2-5	-	-	CATSRDATAETQYF	TGTGCCACCAGCAGAGACGCGACAGCAGAGACCCAGTACTTC
TRBV27	TRBJ2-2	TRBD1	once	CASRPGTANTGELFF	TGTGCCAGCCGTCCCGGGACAGCGAACACCGGGGAGCTGTTTTTT
TRBV19	TRBJ1-2	TRBD1	-	CASSISSGTAYGYTF	TGTGCCAGTAGTATATCATCCGGGACAGCCTATGGCTACACCTTC
TRBV5-4	TRBJ2-7	TRBD1	-	CASRLDRAEQYF	TGTGCCAGCAGGTTGGACAGGGCCGAGCAGTACTTC
TRBV2	TRBJ1-5	TRBD1	-	CASSRDRGPGQPQHF	TGTGCCAGCAGCCGGGACAGGGGACCGGGTCAGCCCCAGCATTTT
TRBV10-3	TRBJ2-7	TRBD2	-	CAISERGRDGTYEQYF	TGTGCCATCAGTGAGCGTGGGAGGGACGGAACCTACGAGCAGTACTTC
TRBV5-6	TRBJ1-2	-	few	CASSRGHNGYTF	TGTGCCAGCAGCAGGGGACATAACGGCTACACCTTC
TRBV6-6	TRBJ2-5	-	once	CASSYSPRGDQETQYF	TGTGCCAGCAGTTACTCCCCCAGGGGGGACCAAGAGACCCAGTACTTC
TRBV7-9	TRBJ2-7	-	-	CASSLTLEGGYEQYF	TGTGCCAGCAGCTTAACCCTCGAGGGGGGCTACGAGCAGTACTTC
TRBV20-1	TRBJ1-5	-	-	CSAQGNQPQHF	TGCAGTGCGCAGGGGAATCAGCCCCAGCATTTT
TRBV6-1	TRBJ2-3	TRBD1	-	CASTGQGGYTDTQYF	TGTGCCAGCACTGGACAGGGGGGATACACAGATACGCAGTATTTT
TRBV5-1	TRBJ2-3	-	-	CASSLWGGRDTQYF	TGCGCCAGCAGCTTGTGGGGGGGCCGCGATACGCAGTATTTT
TRBV28	TRBJ2-7	-	-	CASGRDKQYF	TGTGCCAGCGGCAGGGACAAGCAGTACTTC
TRBV5-1	TRBJ1-4	-	-	CASSFSGEKLFF	TGCGCCAGCAGCTTCTCCGGTGAAAAACTGTTTTTT
TRBV2	TRBJ1-5	TRBD1	-	CASRGQYNQPQHF	TGTGCCAGCAGGGGACAGTATAATCAGCCCCAGCATTTT
TRBV5-4	TRBJ2-3	TRBD2	-	CASSSLAGGPGGDTQYF	TGTGCCAGCAGCTCGCTAGCGGGAGGGCCGGGGGGAGATACGCAGTATTTT
TRBV11-2	TRBJ2-7	-	-	CASSRLGRLIGEQYF	TGTGCCAGCAGCCGGCTCGGACGCCTCATTGGGGAGCAGTACTTC
TRBV18	TRBJ2-7	-	-	CASSLSDQWGYEQYF	TGTGCCAGCTCATTAAGCGACCAATGGGGCTACGAGCAGTACTTC
TRBV5-6	TRBJ2-7	-	few	CASSTLPGAGRREQYF	TGTGCCAGCAGCACACTCCCTGGGGCAGGGAGGAGGGAGCAGTACTTC
TRBV7-9	TRBJ2-1	-	once	CASSRVIDRSYEQFF	TGTGCCAGCAGCCGCGTCATAGACAGGTCCTATGAGCAGTTCTTC
TRBV7-2	TRBJ2-7	-	-	CASSLNPGSFNEQYF	TGTGCCAGCAGCTTAAACCCAGGGTCTTTTAACGAGCAGTACTTC
TRBV14	TRBJ2-1	-	-	CASSQLLHNEQFF	TGTGCCAGCAGCCAACTACTACACAATGAGCAGTTCTTC
TRBV6-1	TRBJ1-1	-	-	CASSTTLNTEAFF	TGTGCCAGCAGCACCACACTGAACACTGAAGCTTTCTTT
TRBV29-1	TRBJ2-7	TRBD2	-	CSVGGREDEQYF	TGCAGCGTTGGGGGGCGGGAGGACGAGCAGTACTTC
TRBV6-5	TRBJ1-4	-	-	CASRPLPRDEKLFF	TGTGCCAGCCGGCCACTACCTAGGGATGAAAAACTGTTTTTT
TRBV28	TRBJ1-2	-	-	CASSPQLGYGYTF	TGTGCCAGCAGCCCACAGTTGGGCTATGGCTACACCTTC
TRBV9	TRBJ2-5	TRBD1	-	CASSEQGSQETQYF	TGTGCCAGCAGCGAACAGGGGTCCCAAGAGACCCAGTACTTC
TRBV7-9	TRBJ1-1	-	-	CASSLRRTEAFF	TGTGCCAGCAGCTTAAGGAGGACTGAAGCTTTCTTT
TRBV19	TRBJ1-5	TRBD1	-	CASSSRRGRIQPQHF	TGTGCCAGTAGTTCGCGTAGGGGGCGTATCCAGCCCCAGCATTTT
TRBV7-9	TRBJ2-2	-	-	CASSRLVGTGELFF	TGTGCCAGCAGCAGACTAGTCGGTACCGGGGAGCTGTTTTTT
TRBV2	TRBJ1-1	-	-	CASTERWDNTEAFF	TGTGCCAGCACCGAAAGGTGGGATAACACTGAAGCTTTCTTT
TRBV11-2	TRBJ2-6	TRBD1	-	CASSLSMTGQISGANVLTF	TGTGCCAGCAGCTTATCGATGACAGGGCAAATCTCTGGGGCCAACGTCCTGACTTTC
TRBV6-5	TRBJ2-7	-	-	CASRPSPSEAYEQYF	TGTGCCAGCAGACCTTCCCCTAGCGAGGCCTACGAGCAGTACTTC
TRBV25-1	TRBJ2-7	-	-	CASSERQTSYEQYF	TGTGCCAGCAGTGAACGACAGACATCCTACGAGCAGTACTTC
TRBV6-1	TRBJ1-5	-	-	CASSEQIRAAGYSQPQHF	TGTGCCAGCAGTGAACAGATAAGGGCAGCGGGGTATAGTCAGCCCCAGCATTTT
TRBV27	TRBJ1-5	-	few	CASSLEGGYGQPQHF	TGTGCCAGCAGTTTAGAGGGGGGGTATGGTCAGCCCCAGCATTTT
TRBV7-7	TRBJ2-3	TRBD2	-	CASSLAGGGSADTQYF	TGTGCTAGCAGCTTAGCGGGCGGGGGATCCGCAGATACGCAGTATTTT
TRBV4-1	TRBJ2-3	TRBD2	-	CASSQDRAGLSGTDTQYF	TGCGCCAGCAGCCAAGATAGAGCGGGGCTCTCCGGCACAGATACGCAGTATTTT
TRBV28	TRBJ2-7	TRBD1	-	CASTPGQGTTYEQYF	TGTGCCAGCACTCCTGGACAGGGGACAACCTACGAGCAGTACTTC
TRBV6-5	TRBJ1-2	TRBD1	-	CASSHRTGNYGYTF	TGTGCCAGCAGTCACCGGACAGGAAACTATGGCTACACCTTC
TRBV21-1	TRBJ1-5	-	-	CASSKGDRVRQPQHF	TGTGCCAGCAGCAAAGGGGACAGGGTTCGCCAGCCCCAGCATTTT
TRBV5-1	TRBJ2-1	TRBD2	once	CASSWGTSGVGDEQFF	TGCGCCAGCAGCTGGGGGACTAGCGGGGTGGGGGATGAGCAGTTCTTC
TRBV9	TRBJ2-1	TRBD2	-	CASSVFSGSDYNEQFF	TGTGCCAGCAGCGTTTTCAGCGGGAGTGACTACAATGAGCAGTTCTTC
TRBV18	TRBJ2-3	-	-	CASTGTLLTDTQYF	TGTGCCAGCACGGGGACTTTATTAACAGATACGCAGTATTTT
TRBV9	TRBJ2-7	TRBD1	-	CASSPENTGDSYEQYF	TGTGCCAGCAGCCCAGAGAACACAGGGGACTCCTACGAGCAGTACTTC
TRBV18	TRBJ1-1	-	once	CASSPPGLNTEAFF	TGTGCCAGCTCACCACCAGGATTGAACACTGAAGCTTTCTTT